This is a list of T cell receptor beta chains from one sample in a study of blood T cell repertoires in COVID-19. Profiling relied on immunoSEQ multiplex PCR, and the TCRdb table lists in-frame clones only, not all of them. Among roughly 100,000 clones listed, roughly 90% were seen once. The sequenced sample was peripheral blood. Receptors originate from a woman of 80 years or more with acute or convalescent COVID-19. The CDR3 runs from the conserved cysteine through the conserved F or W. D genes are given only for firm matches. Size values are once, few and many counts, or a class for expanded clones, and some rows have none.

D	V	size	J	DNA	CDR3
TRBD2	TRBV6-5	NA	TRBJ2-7	TGTGCCACCGGGAGGGGGGGCGCGGGCTACGGCGAGCAGTACTTC	CATGRGGAGYGEQYF
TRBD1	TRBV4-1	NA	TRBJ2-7	TGCGCCAGCAGCCAAGATTGGCCAGGGGGTTCCTACGAGCAGTACTTC	CASSQDWPGGSYEQYF
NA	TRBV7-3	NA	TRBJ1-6	TGTGCCAGCAGCTTACAGGCTATAAGGAATTCACCCCTCCACTTT	CASSLQAIRNSPLHF
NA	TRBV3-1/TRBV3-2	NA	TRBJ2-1	TGTGCCAGCAGCCAAGATACTATCCGTTTTTACAATGAGCAGTTCTTC	CASSQDTIRFYNEQFF
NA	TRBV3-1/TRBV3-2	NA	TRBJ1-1	TGTGCCAGCAGCCCACGGACAGAGAACACTGAAGCTTTCTTT	CASSPRTENTEAFF
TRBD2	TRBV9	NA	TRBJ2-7	TGTGCCAGCAGCGTAGGGCTAGCGGGGGCACCGCAGTACTTC	CASSVGLAGAPQYF
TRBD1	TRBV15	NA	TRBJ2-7	TGTGCCACCAGCAGGGCGGACAGGGCCTCCTACGAGCAGTACTTC	CATSRADRASYEQYF
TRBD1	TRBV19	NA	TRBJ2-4	TGTGCCAGTAGTATAGGACAGGGGGCACGGAACATTCAGTACTTT	CASSIGQGARNIQYF
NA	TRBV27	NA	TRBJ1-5	TGTGCCAGCAGTTTCGGACAGTTCAATCAGCCCCAGCATTTT	CASSFGQFNQPQHF
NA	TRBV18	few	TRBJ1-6	TGTGCCAGCTCACCAAGGAACAGGGAATTGGGTGATTCACCCCTCCACTTT	CASSPRNRELGDSPLHF
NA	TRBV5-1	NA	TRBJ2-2	TGCGCCAGCAGCTTGGCAAGCGTTGGATTTACCGGGGAGCTGTTTTTT	CASSLASVGFTGELFF
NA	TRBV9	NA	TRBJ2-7	TGTGCCAGCAGCGTCGGCGGGGAGGAGAACGAGCAGTACTTC	CASSVGGEENEQYF
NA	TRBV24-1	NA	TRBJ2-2	TGTGCCACCAGTGATCCGAAGCCTGGGCTATTAACCGGGGAGCTGTTTTTT	CATSDPKPGLLTGELFF
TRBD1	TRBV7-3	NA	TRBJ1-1	TGTGCCAGCAGCCTCTCCGGGGGACAGACGAACACTGAAGCTTTCTTT	CASSLSGGQTNTEAFF
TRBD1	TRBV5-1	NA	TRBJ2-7	TGCGCCAGCACCGGGACAGGGGGCTACGAGCAGTACTTC	CASTGTGGYEQYF
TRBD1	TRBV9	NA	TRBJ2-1	TGTGCCAGCAGCGTAACGGCAGGGGGCGAGCAGTTCTTC	CASSVTAGGEQFF
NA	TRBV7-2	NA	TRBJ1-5	TGTGCCAGCAGCTTCGGGGTTGATCAGCCCCAGCATTTT	CASSFGVDQPQHF
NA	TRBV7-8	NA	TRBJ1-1	TGTGCCAGCAGCCTTTCGGGGGGGGGCACTGAAGCTTTCTTT	CASSLSGGGTEAFF
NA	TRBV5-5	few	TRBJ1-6	TGTGCCAGCAGCTTGGACTTAGATTCACCCCTCCACTTT	CASSLDLDSPLHF
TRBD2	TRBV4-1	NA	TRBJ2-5	TGCGCCAGCAGCCTACCGGGACTAGAAGAGACCCAGTACTTC	CASSLPGLEETQYF
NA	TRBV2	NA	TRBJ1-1	TGTGCCAGCAGGCGAGGGGGCACTGAAGCTTTCTTT	CASRRGGTEAFF
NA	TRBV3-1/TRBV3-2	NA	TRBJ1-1	TGTGCCAGCAGCCAAAGGACGCCCAGGGTGGGCACTGAAGCTTTCTTT	CASSQRTPRVGTEAFF
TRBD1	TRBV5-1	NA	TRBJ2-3	TGCGCCAGCAGCACGACAGGGGCTGACGCAGATACGCAGTATTTT	CASSTTGADADTQYF
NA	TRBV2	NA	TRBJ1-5	TGTGCCAGCAGTCTCGACAGCCAGCCCCAGCATTTT	CASSLDSQPQHF
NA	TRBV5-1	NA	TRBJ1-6	TGCGCCAGCAGCTTGGCCCCAGGGGATAATTCACCCCTCCACTTT	CASSLAPGDNSPLHF
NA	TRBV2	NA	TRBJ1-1	TGTGCCAGCAGACGGGGAAGAGGGAACACTGAAGCTTTCTTT	CASRRGRGNTEAFF